This T cell receptor (beta chain) was sequenced during a study of early T cells in non-severe SARS-CoV-2 infection. Study in general: Sequenced material consisted of bulk RNA (from unsorted whole blood), and chains were unpaired.

Individual cDNA molecules were tagged with unique molecular identifiers, the study reported. TCRdb independently ran MiXCR on the 5' RACE reads; one entry per CDR3 protein. This sample has tens of thousands of distinct CDR3 sequences, with more than 12% found just once. CDR1 is DFQATT and CDR2 is SNEGSKA in the germline V gene (reference sequence). V was trimmed by 1 base and J by 4 bases, leaving 7 bases between them. This CDR3 region has 12 residues. The chain carries TRBV20-1 and TRBJ1-2; D is unresolved. The TCR originated in an adult who was a healthcare worker with PCR-confirmed SARS-CoV-2 infection or an uninfected control (not recorded which). The sequencing sample was made of whole blood. The CDR3 loop is CSARGIGYGYTF. The DNA of the CDR3 is TGCAGTGCTAGAGGGATCGGCTATGGCTACACCTTC.